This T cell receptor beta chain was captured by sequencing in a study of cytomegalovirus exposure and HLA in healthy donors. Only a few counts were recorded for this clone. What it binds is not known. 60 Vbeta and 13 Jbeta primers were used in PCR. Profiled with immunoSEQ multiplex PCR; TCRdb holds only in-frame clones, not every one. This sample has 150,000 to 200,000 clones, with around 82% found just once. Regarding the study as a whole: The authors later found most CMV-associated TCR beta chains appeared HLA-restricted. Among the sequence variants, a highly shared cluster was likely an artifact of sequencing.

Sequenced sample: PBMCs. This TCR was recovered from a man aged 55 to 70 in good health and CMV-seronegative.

The CDR3 region has the DNA TGTGCCAGCAGCACGAGAGGACTAGCGGACAACAATGAGCAGTTCTTC. It is translated as CASSTRGLADNNEQFF. The genes are TRBV7-2 and TRBJ2-1; 10 positions agree with TRBD2. The length of the CDR3 is 16 residues. From germline, CDR1 is SGHTA and CDR2 FQGNSA. V shed 5 bases, J shed 5 bases, and the junction held 9 bases outside the gene matches.